This T cell receptor beta chain emerged from a study of neurological immune-mediated disorders (dated by TCRdb to about 2019). The study in broad terms: Peripheral blood TCR-beta repertoires from patients with HTLV-I-associated myelopathy (HAM/TSP), patients with multiple sclerosis, and healthy controls were compared in the study using UMI-based sequencing. Alongside PBMC samples, the set of some 98 TCR-beta libraries contained longitudinal samples, technical triplicates, and paired CD4+ and CD8+ T-cell subsets that had been sorted. Each longitudinal HAM/TSP and healthy donor was sampled at 3 time-points spaced at roughly 3-40 month intervals. Of the 68 subjects in the cohort, about 14 were HAM/TSP patients, around 35 were multiple sclerosis patients, and approximately 20 were healthy controls. What the authors observed across the whole study: Across subjects, expanded clones never shared an identical CDR3 amino acid sequence, which suggests that the TCR-beta repertoires in every group were private. TCR clonal expansion was greatest in HAM/TSP patients and smallest in MS patients, who ranked below even healthy controls.

According to the study, the label for this sample's time point signals: longitudinal time-point 2. For unsorted PBMC libraries, 2 million PBMCs were used after storage in RNAlater at -80 degrees C until RNA extraction. Peripheral blood was subjected to Ficoll-Hypaque density gradient centrifugation to isolate PBMCs, which were then cryopreserved in liquid nitrogen. cDNA synthesis used template-switch 5'RACE with a primer carrying a 10-nucleotide random unique molecular identifier tagging each TCR transcript. Each sequencing run produced over 160 million TCR-beta sequences covering 15-18 subjects. Total RNA was extracted with the RNeasy kit. The KAPA Real-time Library Amplification kit was used to amplify TCR-beta VDJ regions with primers targeting the TCR constant region and the 5'RACE anchor. Sample indexes and Illumina adaptors were added in a first PCR, after which library yield was increased in a second PCR. The roughly 650 bp TCR product was size-selected on a 2% E-gel SizeSelection system after Ampure bead purification. Before pooling, library quality was assessed on a Bioanalyzer, concentration was determined with Qubit, and library quantification was performed with the Kapa Library Quantification kit. An Illumina HiSeq 2500 was used to sequence the libraries paired-end at 2 x 150 bp. To increase sequence diversity, about 25-31% phiX was spiked into each library pool. In the authors' own workflow: Quality-filtered reads were processed with the UMI-based MiGEC pipeline, and over 90% of raw TCR sequences were removed by the MiGEC pipeline during error correction. VDJ genes were aligned to IMGT germline references, and each clonotype was defined by a unique CDR3 amino acid sequence together with V-J genes. Clonal expansion, Shannon diversity and CDR3 relatedness (CalcPairwiseDistances, ClusterSamples) were evaluated with VDJtools, and phylogenetic trees were built with CLCbio workbench. A clone was classed as expanded if it had 8 or more unique UMIs, a cutoff based on coefficient-of-variation modelling across technical triplicates. TCRdb took the public reads, trimmed them with fastp at Q25, ran MiXCR for clone calling and kept in-frame beta chains. Each record represents a unique CDR3 protein, reported with the most common genes and DNA among its rows. The V and J calls shown here were made by TCRdb, not taken from the authors' results. This sample holds roughly 98,000 distinct CDR3 sequences; 13% were observed only once. The ten largest clones represent 5% of the sample.

Including the terminal cysteine and phenylalanine, the CDR3 comprises 17 residues. The kept DNA is CDR3 alone, 51 bases in frame from the first base. Trimmed from V: 0 bases; trimmed from J: 8 bases; junction bases lacking a gene match: 10. CDR1 SGHDT and CDR2 YYEEEE were looked up in the germline V gene. Details on this clonotype: Its antigen remains undetermined. No per-base quality is available; no much larger clone lies one base away.

The source of this sequence is a female donor with HTLV-1-associated myelopathy (HAM/TSP). The sequencing input was PBMCs. The chain links TRBV5-6 with TRBJ2-3; 12 bases in between match TRBD2. CDR3 loop: CASSLARLAGESSTQYF. The DNA reads TGTGCCAGCAGCTTGGCCCGACTAGCGGGGGAGTCGAGTACGCAGTATTTT.